A selection of T cell receptor beta chains follows, all from one sample in a study of blood T cell repertoires in COVID-19. Profiling relied on immunoSEQ multiplex PCR, and the TCRdb table lists in-frame clones only, not all of them. The profile shows about 81,000 clones, over 75% of them singletons. The specimen sequenced was peripheral blood. The receptors here all came from a man aged 65 to 85 with active or convalescent COVID-19. Each CDR3 is given with its conserved first and last residue. The order of the fields is V gene, J gene, CDR3 protein.

TRBV9	TRBJ2-1	CASSVQVYGYNEQFF
TRBV3-1/TRBV3-2	TRBJ1-2	CASSQDHTGYYGYTF
TRBV9	TRBJ1-1	CASGQFGNTEAFF
TRBV24-1	TRBJ2-7	CATSDPRQGASNEQYF
TRBV7-3	TRBJ2-1	CASSLTGLAGEYEQFF
TRBV9	TRBJ1-2	CASSVRNYGYTF
TRBV13	TRBJ1-1	CASSSPRTANTEAFF
TRBV9	TRBJ2-7	CASSTSPGQRYEQYF
TRBV7-8	TRBJ1-4	CASSPRPGTGVEKLFF
TRBV7-9	TRBJ2-7	CASSLGQYEQYF
TRBV12-3/TRBV12-4	TRBJ1-2	CASSSGQGYGYTF
TRBV18	TRBJ1-4	CASSPWTRTTNEKLFF
TRBV7-2	TRBJ1-6	CASSRFPGAYNSPLHF
TRBV14	TRBJ1-1	CASSRQGGITEAFF
TRBV7-9	TRBJ2-1	CASSLVAGINEQFF
TRBV30	TRBJ2-7	CAWSGQGYEQYF
TRBV7-9	TRBJ1-2	CASTLTGGYGYTF
TRBV30	TRBJ2-5	CAWTGDRRQETQYF
TRBV11-2	TRBJ2-1	CASSLDQGQGSSYNEQFF
TRBV6-5	TRBJ1-1	CASVGQMNTEAFF
TRBV7-9	TRBJ1-6	CASSLVGGGSSPLHF
TRBV2	TRBJ1-6	CASKGQEGNSPLHF
TRBV4-2	TRBJ2-2	CASSQEWREISRLGNTGELFF
TRBV28	TRBJ2-5	CASSPPGQGGETQYF
TRBV9	TRBJ2-2	CASSPGAGQGYTGELFF
TRBV7-9	TRBJ2-6	CASSSWDRAGANVLTF
TRBV7-9	TRBJ2-3	CASSTTLTSGGSNTQYF
TRBV23-1	TRBJ1-2	CASSPPVRGDYGYTF
TRBV5-1	TRBJ1-6	CASSNPEPLNSPLHF
TRBV19	TRBJ1-6	CASSMGTGGSPLHF
TRBV7-9	TRBJ1-4	CASSLRRGRANEKLFF
TRBV5-1	TRBJ1-1	CASSLDRANTEAFF
TRBV3-1/TRBV3-2	TRBJ1-3	CASSQRGQGRRTIYF
TRBV9	TRBJ2-5	CASSVDPLGPETQYF
TRBV13	TRBJ1-2	CASSLSMDRTYGYTF
TRBV7-9	TRBJ1-6	CASSLRDRGYSPLHF
TRBV3-1/TRBV3-2	TRBJ1-4	CASSRIRGGGKLFF
TRBV24-1	TRBJ1-1	CATSARLNTEAFF
TRBV6-1	TRBJ1-5	CASSEMTGVGQPQHF
TRBV19	TRBJ1-6	CASGNSGSTPLHF
TRBV6-4	TRBJ1-2	CASRVATSRGFSYGYTF
TRBV5-1	TRBJ1-2	CASSLADGYTF
TRBV4-1	TRBJ2-3	CASSPSPSGVGSTDTQYF
TRBV13	TRBJ2-2	CASSKRSRNTGELFF
TRBV24-1	TRBJ1-6	CATSDRGYNSPLHF
TRBV2	TRBJ2-2	CASTRGVPGELFF
TRBV28	TRBJ1-1	CASSAGQGAFTEAFF
TRBV4-1	TRBJ1-4	CASSPRGQGIATNEKLFF
TRBV19	TRBJ1-2	CASSITGISGGYTF
TRBV5-8	TRBJ1-5	CASRRPGQGYSNQPQHF
TRBV2	TRBJ2-3	CASSAQGRTDTQYF
TRBV5-1	TRBJ2-1	CASSLAYQGAGNEQFF
TRBV25-1	TRBJ2-5	CASSEAGRGFQETQYF
TRBV19	TRBJ1-6	CASQGQQYNSPLHF
TRBV12-5	TRBJ2-7	CASGRFGDPYEQYF
TRBV9	TRBJ1-1	CASSVESGGTEAFF
TRBV7-2	TRBJ1-5	CASSLVHNQPQHF